Listed here are 29 T cell receptor beta chains from one sample, sequenced in a study of blood T cell repertoires in COVID-19. Generated by immunoSEQ multiplex PCR, the TCRdb table keeps only in-frame clones and is missing some. Of 200,000 or so clones in the sample, roughly 88% were seen once. The sequenced material came from peripheral blood. These receptors all come from a human donor in a cohort sampled during active COVID-19.

The V and J genes are TRBV9 and TRBJ2-5, with D uncertain. V lost 1 base and J lost 9, with 13 bases in between. This CDR3 has 13 residues. In germline, CDR1 is SGDLS, CDR2 YYNGEE. This chain's CDR3 is CASSVTPLAAQYF. The CDR3 DNA reads as TGTGCCAGCAGCGTAACCCCTTTGGCCGCCCAGTACTTC.

This rearrangement joins TRBV6-1 to TRBJ1-3, with D uncertain. Trimming pared 1 base from V and 0 bases from J, leaving 13 bases between. CDR3 length: 17 residues. Germline values: CDR1 MNHNS, CDR2 SASEGT. As DNA, the CDR3 is TGTGCCAGCAGTGAAGAAGAAGTCTTGCGCTCTGGAAACACCATATATTTT. Its translation is CASSEEEVLRSGNTIYF.

The chain combines TRBV18 with TRBJ1-4; D uncertain. The germline V and J ends were trimmed by 2 bases and 0 bases, with 10 bases remaining between them. Germline CDR1 reads KGHSH; CDR2 reads LQKENI. The CDR3 consists of 16 residues. CDR3 loop: CASSPMTAATNEKLFF. DNA for the CDR3: TGTGCCAGCTCACCAATGACTGCTGCAACTAATGAAAAACTGTTTTTT.

This clone was counted between two and nine times. The chain is built from TRBV7-2 and TRBJ1-5; a weak D match, TRBD1 (5 bases). The V end lost 5 bases, the J end lost 4 bases, and 12 bases lay between the germline ends. The CDR3 covers 14 residues. The germline gives CDR1 SGHTA, CDR2 FQGNSA. The CDR3 sequence: CASSPWGGNQPQHF. The CDR3 region has the DNA TGTGCCAGCAGCCCATGGGGGGGGAATCAGCCCCAGCATTTT.

This clone was seen only once. The chain employs TRBV5-1 and TRBJ1-1; tentatively, D is TRBD1 (5 bases). Germline CDR1 and CDR2: SGHRS and YFSETQ. The CDR3 totals 11 residues. V was clipped by 7 bases and J by 5 bases, with 9 bases between them. CDR3 protein: CASSRDTEAFF. The CDR3 region has the DNA TGCGCCAGCTCCAGGGATACTGAAGCTTTCTTT. Supplemented by reference TRBV5-1 and TRBJ1-1, the full variable domain reads KAGVTQTPRYLIKTRGQQVTLSCSPISGHRSVSWYQQTPGQGLQFLFEYFSETQRNKGNFPGRFSGRQFSNSRSEMNVSTLELGDSALYLCASSRDTEAFFGQGTRLTVV.

This chain uses TRBV12-5 with TRBJ1-1, with 8 positions matching TRBD1. Germline CDR1 reads LGHNT; CDR2 reads FRNRAP. V lost 2 bases, J lost 2 bases, and 16 bases stayed unmatched. The CDR3 has 19 residues. CDR3 in amino acids: CASGLSQTGGVMSNTEAFF. The CDR3 DNA reads TGTGCTAGTGGTTTGAGCCAAACAGGGGGGGTCATGTCTAACACTGAAGCTTTCTTT. Based on the CDR3 plus reference TRBV12-5 and TRBJ1-1, the full variable domain is DARVTQTPRHKVTEMGQEVTMRCQPILGHNTVFWYRQTMMQGLELLAYFRNRAPLDDSGMPKDRFSAEMPDATLATLKIQPSEPRDSAVYFCASGLSQTGGVMSNTEAFFGQGTRLTVV.

The chain employs TRBV28 and TRBJ2-7, with 9 bases matching TRBD2. Trimming cost V 3 bases and J 7 bases; bases outside gene matches: 13. This CDR3 is 16 amino acids long. The germline V gene has CDR1 MDHEN and CDR2 SYDVKM. CDR3 sequence: CASSLGLLAGDMEQYF. Here the CDR3 DNA reads TGTGCCAGCAGTTTGGGGCTCTTAGCGGGAGATATGGAGCAGTACTTC.

The CDR3 spells CASSLSIQENTEAFF. The CDR3 DNA reads as TGTGCCAGCAGTTTATCCATACAAGAGAACACTGAAGCTTTCTTT. V gene TRBV27 combines with J gene TRBJ1-1; no clear D gene. The V gene's germline CDR1 is MNHEY and CDR2 SMNVEV (reference sequence). This CDR3 region has 15 residues. Trimming took off 0 bases at V and 1 base at J, with 9 bases between the two ends.

The V call is TRBV9, the J call TRBJ2-2, with 9 bases identical to TRBD2. The CDR3 extends over 17 amino acids. Germline-derived CDR1 and CDR2 are SGDLS and YYNGEE. Trimming cost V 0 bases and J 7 bases; bases outside gene matches: 10. The CDR3 region has the DNA TGTGCCAGCAGCGTAGGTGTGGGTAGCGGGAGTGGCGGGGAGCTGTTTTTT. Amino acid sequence: CASSVGVGSGSGGELFF.

This clone showed up just a few times. CDR3 loop: CASTLGRLASRGSYNEQFF. The CDR3 DNA reads as TGTGCCAGCACCCTTGGTCGACTAGCGTCGAGAGGCTCCTACAATGAGCAGTTCTTC. This chain joins TRBV28 and TRBJ2-1, with 8 nucleotides matching TRBD2. V gave up 7 bases and J gave up 0 bases; unmatched junction bases: 17. CDR1 and CDR2 (germline): MDHEN, SYDVKM. The CDR3 covers 19 residues.

The chain has TRBV7-2 and TRBJ2-1; tentatively, D is TRBD2 (5 bases). V was trimmed by 1 base and J by 15 bases, leaving 16 bases between them. The germline CDR1 and CDR2 sequences are SGHTA and FQGNSA. The CDR3 runs 13 residues. The CDR3 is CASSLGGSQFWFF. In DNA form, the CDR3 reads TGTGCCAGCAGCTTAGGTGGGAGCCAATTTTGGTTCTTC.

The genes are TRBV15 and TRBJ1-2; no clear D. This CDR3 is 14 amino acids long. The germline V gene encodes CDR1 LNHNV and CDR2 YYDKDF (reference sequence). The germline V and J ends were trimmed by 0 bases and 5 bases, with 10 bases remaining between them. Here the CDR3 DNA reads TGTGCCACCAGCAGAGATTCTACGGGATATGGCTACACCTTC. Protein: CATSRDSTGYGYTF.

J is TRBJ1-5 and V is TRBV19; the match to TRBD1 covers 10 bases. The V gene end was trimmed by 5 bases and the J gene end by 7 bases; junction bases not matched to a gene: 11. The CDR3 contains 16 residues. CDR1 is LNHDA and CDR2 is SQIVND in the germline V gene (reference sequence). In nucleotides, the CDR3 is TGTGCCAGTAGTTCAGATTTGACAGGGGGCCGGCAGCCCCAGCATTTT. This sequence encodes CASSSDLTGGRQPQHF.

This clone showed up just once. The CDR3 DNA sequence: TGTGCCAGCAGGTTTTCGGGTGGGAGCAATCAGCCCCAGCATTTT. Translating it yields CASRFSGGSNQPQHF. The genes are TRBV28 and TRBJ1-5; D is undetermined. The germline V and J ends were trimmed by 6 bases and 1 base, with 13 bases remaining between them. Germline lookup yields CDR1 MDHEN and CDR2 SYDVKM. The CDR3 sequence is 15 residues long.

The rearrangement uses TRBV18 and TRBJ1-3; no clear D. The CDR3 consists of 13 residues. Trimming took off 6 bases at V and 3 bases at J, with 9 bases between the two ends. The germline gives CDR1 KGHSH, CDR2 LQKENI. CDR3 region: CASSTTDGNTIYF. The CDR3 bases are TGTGCCAGCTCGACTACGGATGGAAACACCATATATTTT.

Only a few counts were recorded for this clone. This rearrangement joins TRBV23-1 to TRBJ2-1; TRBD2 aligns across 9 bases. Being an ORF, TRBV23-1 has a function that is uncertain. CDR3 length: 17 amino acids. The junction had 14 bases not matched to a gene; V was cut back by 2 bases and J by 9 bases. CDR3 in DNA: TGCGCCAGCAGTCAACTCCATTGCGGGAGGGCCTGGGGTGAGCAGTTCTTC. This gives the protein CASSQLHCGRAWGEQFF.

V gene TRBV9 combines with J gene TRBJ1-5, with D perhaps TRBD1 (6 bases). With 0 bases removed from V and 6 bases from J, the gap between germline ends came to 13 bases. This CDR3 has 15 residues. Germline lookup yields CDR1 SGDLS and CDR2 YYNGEE. The CDR3 here is CASSVEATGSQPQHF. Written as DNA, the CDR3 is TGTGCCAGCAGCGTAGAGGCGACAGGTTCTCAGCCCCAGCATTTT.

The chain carries TRBV5-1 and TRBJ2-3; no definite D call. Germline values: CDR1 SGHRS, CDR2 YFSETQ. The CDR3 is 14 residues long. Between the trimmed V and J ends, which lost 1 base and 5 bases, there was a span of 11 bases. Written as DNA, the CDR3 is TGCGCCAGCAGCTTGAGTGTAGCCAAAGATACGCAGTATTTT. It specifies CASSLSVAKDTQYF.

This clone was detected only a few times. The chain uses TRBV5-5 and TRBJ2-5; weak D call: TRBD1 (7 bases). Germline assignment: CDR1 SGHKS and CDR2 YYEKEE (reference sequence). V was trimmed by 4 bases and J by 5 bases, leaving 15 bases between them. The CDR3 runs to 14 residues. The CDR3 nucleotides are TGTGCCAGCAGCGTCGGTCCAGGGGGGGAGACCCAGTACTTC. Encoded protein: CASSVGPGGETQYF.

The chain links TRBV10-3 to TRBJ2-7; 10 bases align to TRBD1. CDR3 length equals 12 residues. The trim removed 11 bases at V and 1 base at J, leaving 2 bases unmatched. From germline, CDR1 is ENHRY and CDR2 SYGVKD. The CDR3 sequence: CAAGQGSYEQYF. Written as DNA, the CDR3 is TGTGCCGCGGGACAGGGGTCCTACGAGCAGTACTTC.

A single count supports this clone. The chain couples TRBV3-1 (or the pseudogene TRBV3-2) to TRBJ2-1; TRBD2 matches at 9 bases. Germline-derived CDR1 and CDR2 are LGHDT and YNNKEL (reference sequence). The CDR3 loop spans 17 amino acids. The V and J ends lost 5 bases and 0 bases, in that order; junction bases with no gene match: 8. The CDR3 protein is CASSSTSGPFSYNEQFF. In DNA, the CDR3 is TGTGCCAGCAGCTCCACTAGCGGGCCCTTCTCCTACAATGAGCAGTTCTTC.

This clone has just one count. The chain combines TRBV30 with TRBJ1-4; tentative D call: TRBD1 (5 bases). The CDR3 runs to 13 residues. Trimming took off 0 bases at V and 7 bases at J, with 9 bases between the two ends. Germline lookup yields CDR1 GTSNPN and CDR2 SVGIG (reference sequence). The CDR3 loop is CAWSVLGAEKLFF. Here the CDR3 DNA reads TGTGCCTGGAGTGTTCTTGGGGCTGAAAAACTGTTTTTT.

The CDR3 protein is CSAAGQGAGRAKNIQYF. The CDR3 nucleotides are TGCAGCGCCGCGGGACAGGGGGCAGGGAGGGCCAAAAACATTCAGTACTTC. The chain employs TRBV29-1 and TRBJ2-4; 12 bases agree with TRBD1. Losses at the gene ends were 7 bases for V and 1 base for J; bases not matched to a gene: 11. The germline V gene encodes CDR1 SQVTM and CDR2 ANQGSEA. There are 17 residues in the CDR3.

This clone was seen a handful of times. V usage is TRBV25-1 and J usage is TRBJ2-4, with 8 bases matching TRBD1. V lost 4 bases to trimming and J lost 2 bases; unmatched junction nucleotides: 7. CDR1 is MGHDK, CDR2 SYGVNS, per germline. This CDR3 is 16 amino acids long. The CDR3: CASSGWQGATKNIQYF. The CDR3 DNA reads as TGTGCCAGCAGTGGATGGCAGGGGGCGACCAAAAACATTCAGTACTTC.

The chain carries TRBV5-1 and TRBJ2-3, with D possibly matching TRBD2 (5 bases). The germline V gene has CDR1 SGHRS and CDR2 YFSETQ. Between the trimmed V and J ends, which lost 1 base and 1 base, there was a span of 13 bases. The CDR3 sequence is 16 residues long. CDR3 coding DNA: TGCGCCAGCAGCTTGTCGGGGATCGTTCGCACAGATACGCAGTATTTT. Protein sequence: CASSLSGIVRTDTQYF.

The V gene is TRBV18, the J gene TRBJ2-7; D is unresolved. Germline assignment: CDR1 KGHSH and CDR2 LQKENI. The CDR3 is 15 residues long. Deletions cut 3 bases from V and 3 bases from J, with 15 bases between. CDR3 coding DNA: TGTGCCAGCTCACCCTCCTGGGCAGTCGTCTACGAGCAGTACTTC. This sequence encodes CASSPSWAVVYEQYF.

The chain employs TRBV30 and TRBJ2-7; D uncertain. CDR3 length: 11 residues. CDR1 is GTSNPN and CDR2 is SVGIG in the germline V gene (reference sequence). V lost 2 bases to trimming and J lost 3 bases, with 5 bases between them. In nucleotides, the CDR3 is TGTGCCTGGAGTCACAGCTACGAGCAGTACTTC. This gives the protein CAWSHSYEQYF. The full variable domain, rest sourced from reference TRBV30 and TRBJ2-7, is SQTIHQWPATLVQPVGSPLSLECTVEGTSNPNLYWYRQAAGRGLQLLFYSVGIGQISSEVPQNLSASRPQDRQFILSSKKLLLSDSGFYLCAWSHSYEQYFGPGTRLTVT.

The chain recombines TRBV4-2 with TRBJ2-1; 9 bases line up with TRBD1. The CDR3 contains 16 residues. CDR1 LGHNA and CDR2 YNFKEQ come from the germline V gene. Trimming took 2 bases from V and 8 from J; bases not matched to a gene: 10. CDR3 DNA sequence: TGTGCCAGCAGCCAACTAGGGGACAGGGTTCATGATGAGCAGTTCTTC. Protein sequence: CASSQLGDRVHDEQFF.

The chain carries TRBV6-4 and TRBJ2-1; TRBD2 is a possible D gene (5 bases). Trimming stripped 4 bases from V and 4 bases from J, with 14 bases between. This CDR3 is 15 amino acids long. Germline values: CDR1 MRHNA, CDR2 SNTAGT. CDR3 sequence (DNA): TGTGCCAGCAGTGTACCCCCCAGCGGATACAATGAGCAGTTCTTC. It translates to CASSVPPSGYNEQFF.